These T cell receptor beta chains were read from a single sample in a study of CD8+CD57+ T cells in acquired aplastic anemia. TCRdb reanalysed the reads using MiXCR and keeps one entry per CDR3 protein. The sample has about 190,000 distinct CDR3 sequences, around 50% seen once. The sequenced sample was sorted CD4+, CD8+, or CD8+CD57+ T cells (not recorded which) from PBMCs. The receptors here all came from a human donor in good health, serving as a control. Each CDR3 is given with its conserved first and last residue. A D gene is named only where the DNA matches it firmly. The size field is filled for only some rows; it gives once, few, many or a size class.

j_gene,abundance,v_gene,d_gene,CDR3nt,CDR3aa
TRBJ2-3,many,TRBV5-6,.,TGTGCCAGCAGCTTGAATATAGGGGGGGGACCAAGAGATACGCAGTATTTT,CASSLNIGGGPRDTQYF
TRBJ1-1,.,TRBV24-1,.,TGTGCCACCAGTGATCCGGGACGTAAAGCTTTCTTT,CATSDPGRKAFF
TRBJ2-3,.,TRBV20-1,.,TGCAGTGCTACCTCGGGGGAGGCAGATACGCAGTATTTT,CSATSGEADTQYF
TRBJ1-2,.,TRBV12-3/TRBV12-4,.,TGTGCCAGCAGTGCGATCCAGGGGACTGGCTACACCTTC,CASSAIQGTGYTF
TRBJ2-7,many,TRBV30,.,TGTGCCTGGAGCAGGGTCAACTACGAACAGTACTTC,CAWSRVNYEQYF
TRBJ2-1,.,TRBV24-1,.,TGTGCCACCAGTGGACAGAACCAAGTCAATGAGCAGTTCTTC,CATSGQNQVNEQFF
TRBJ2-7,.,TRBV29-1,TRBD2,TGCAGCGTGGAAGGGACTAGCGGCGGCTACGAGCAGTACTTC,CSVEGTSGGYEQYF
TRBJ2-7,few,TRBV9,.,TGTGCCAGCAGCGTAGGTTGGGGGATGACCTACGAGCAGTACTTC,CASSVGWGMTYEQYF
TRBJ1-5,many,TRBV20-1,.,TGCAGTGCTAGAAAGCCAGGGATGTATAGCAATCAGCCCCAGCATTTT,CSARKPGMYSNQPQHF
TRBJ2-5,once,TRBV20-1,.,TGCAGTGGCCAGGGCGGCGAGACCCAGTACTTC,CSGQGGETQYF
TRBJ2-7,.,TRBV20-1,.,TGCAGTGCTAGCGCCCGGGGGGCAGGGCCTACGGAGCAGTACTTC,CSASARGAGPTEQYF